This TCR beta chain was recovered during a study of blood T cell repertoires in COVID-19. Study information: Samples came from the United States, Italy and Spain, spanning acute and convalescent COVID-19.

Per the authors' pipeline: How many nucleated cells were present was estimated from reference gene primer amplification. Using immunoSEQ multiplex PCR, the repertoire was profiled, and TCRdb retains in-frame clones only, with some absent. V and J calls and clone size are given by that table; D and trimming were obtained from the DNA. The repertoire consists of 440,000 or so clones, with about 91% occurring once and the leading ten covering around 1.5%. The ends lost 8 bases at V and 6 bases at J; junction bases unmatched: 15. Per germline, CDR1 MGHDK and CDR2 SYGVNS. The CDR3 contains 16 residues. The origin of this receptor is a woman between 40 and 50 years old with COVID-19, enrolled during active disease. The sample was peripheral blood. The rearrangement joins TRBV25-1 to TRBJ2-1; 8 bases align to TRBD2. In DNA form, the CDR3 reads TGTGCCAGCGAAGTAGCGGGACTTTACCCGGGCAATGAGCAGTTCTTC. This encodes CASEVAGLYPGNEQFF.